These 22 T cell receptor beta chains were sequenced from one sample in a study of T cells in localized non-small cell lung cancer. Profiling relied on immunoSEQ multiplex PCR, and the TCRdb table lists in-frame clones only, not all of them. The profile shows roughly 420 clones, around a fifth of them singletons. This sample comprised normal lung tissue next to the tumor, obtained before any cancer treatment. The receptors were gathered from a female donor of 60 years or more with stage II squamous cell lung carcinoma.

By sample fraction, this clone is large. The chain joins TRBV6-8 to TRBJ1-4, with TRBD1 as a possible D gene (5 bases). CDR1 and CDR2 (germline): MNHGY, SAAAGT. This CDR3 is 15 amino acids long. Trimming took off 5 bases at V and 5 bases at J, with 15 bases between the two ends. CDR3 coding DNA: TGTGCCAGCAGTCGCCGGGACCATGAGAATGAAAAACTGTTTTTT. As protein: CASSRRDHENEKLFF.

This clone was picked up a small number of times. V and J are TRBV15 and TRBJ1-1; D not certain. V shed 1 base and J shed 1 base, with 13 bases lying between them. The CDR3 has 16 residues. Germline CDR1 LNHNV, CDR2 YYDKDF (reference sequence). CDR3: CATSRGPANGNTEAFF. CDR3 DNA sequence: TGTGCCACCAGCAGAGGCCCCGCAAACGGGAACACTGAAGCTTTCTTT.

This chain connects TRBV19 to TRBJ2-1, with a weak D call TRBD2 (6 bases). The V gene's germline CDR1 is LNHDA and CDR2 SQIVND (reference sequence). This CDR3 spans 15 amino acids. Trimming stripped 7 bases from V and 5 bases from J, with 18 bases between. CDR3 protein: CASTPRGMGDNEQFF. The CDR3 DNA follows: TGTGCCAGTACTCCCCGGGGGATGGGGGACAATGAGCAGTTCTTC.

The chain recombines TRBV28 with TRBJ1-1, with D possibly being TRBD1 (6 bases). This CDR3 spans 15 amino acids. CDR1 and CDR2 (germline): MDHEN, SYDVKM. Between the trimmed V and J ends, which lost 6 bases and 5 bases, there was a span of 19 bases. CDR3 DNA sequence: TGTGCCAGCAGCTACCAGGGGACCTGGGTAACTGAAGCTTTCTTT. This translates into CASSYQGTWVTEAFF.

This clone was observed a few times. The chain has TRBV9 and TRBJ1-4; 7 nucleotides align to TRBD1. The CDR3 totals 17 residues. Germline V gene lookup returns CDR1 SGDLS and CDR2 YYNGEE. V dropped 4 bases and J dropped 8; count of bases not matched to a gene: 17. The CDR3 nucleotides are TGTGCCAGCAGCCACCCCGGCGGTGAGGGGGCGAGCGAAAAACTGTTTTTT. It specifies CASSHPGGEGASEKLFF.

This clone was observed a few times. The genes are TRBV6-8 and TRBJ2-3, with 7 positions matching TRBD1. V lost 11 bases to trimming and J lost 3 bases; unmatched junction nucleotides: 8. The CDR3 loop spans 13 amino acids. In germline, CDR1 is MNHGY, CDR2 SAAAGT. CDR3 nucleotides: TGTGCCGTCCGGGACAGTATTACAGATACGCAGTATTTT. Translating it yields CAVRDSITDTQYF.

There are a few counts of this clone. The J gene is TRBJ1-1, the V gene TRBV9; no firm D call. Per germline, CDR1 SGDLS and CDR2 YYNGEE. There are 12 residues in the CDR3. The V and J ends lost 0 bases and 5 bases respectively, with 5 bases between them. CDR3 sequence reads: CASSVDGTEAFF. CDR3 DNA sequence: TGTGCCAGCAGCGTAGATGGGACTGAAGCTTTCTTT.

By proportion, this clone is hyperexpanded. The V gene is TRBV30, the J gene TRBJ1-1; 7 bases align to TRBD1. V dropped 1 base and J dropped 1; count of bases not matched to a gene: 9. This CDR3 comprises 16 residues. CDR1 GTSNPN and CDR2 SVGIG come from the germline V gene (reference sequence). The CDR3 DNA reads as TGTGCCTGGAGTGGGGGGGAACAGGGGCAGAACACTGAAGCTTTCTTT. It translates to CAWSGGEQGQNTEAFF.

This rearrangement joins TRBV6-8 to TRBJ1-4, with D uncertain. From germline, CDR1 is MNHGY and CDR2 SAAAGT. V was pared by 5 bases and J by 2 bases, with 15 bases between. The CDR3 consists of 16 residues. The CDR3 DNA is TGTGCCAGCAGTCCCCGAGAGGGTTGGACTAATGAAAAACTGTTTTTT. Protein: CASSPREGWTNEKLFF.

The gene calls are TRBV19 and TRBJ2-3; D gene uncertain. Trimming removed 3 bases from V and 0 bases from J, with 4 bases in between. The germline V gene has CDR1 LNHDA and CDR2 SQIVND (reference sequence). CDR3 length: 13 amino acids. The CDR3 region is CASSMGSTDTQYF. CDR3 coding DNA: TGTGCCAGTAGTATGGGGAGCACAGATACGCAGTATTTT. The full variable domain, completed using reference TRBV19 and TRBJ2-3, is DGGITQSPKYLFRKEGQNVTLSCEQNLNHDAMYWYRQDPGQGLRLIYYSQIVNDFQKGDIAEGYSVSREKKESFPLTVTSAQKNPTAFYLCASSMGSTDTQYFGPGTRLTVL.

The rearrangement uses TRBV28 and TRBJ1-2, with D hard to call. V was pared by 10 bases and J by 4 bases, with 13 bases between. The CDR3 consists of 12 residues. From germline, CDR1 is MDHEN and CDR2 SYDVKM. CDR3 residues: CATMLLPYGYTF. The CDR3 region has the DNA TGTGCCACCATGTTGTTGCCCTATGGCTACACCTTC.

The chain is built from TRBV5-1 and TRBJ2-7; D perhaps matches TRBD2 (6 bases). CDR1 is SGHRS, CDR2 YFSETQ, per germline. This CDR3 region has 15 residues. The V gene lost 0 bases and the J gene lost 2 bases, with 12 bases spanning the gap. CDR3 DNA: TGCGCCAGCAGCTTGGGGGAGGCTGAGGCCTACGAGCAGTACTTC. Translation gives CASSLGEAEAYEQYF.

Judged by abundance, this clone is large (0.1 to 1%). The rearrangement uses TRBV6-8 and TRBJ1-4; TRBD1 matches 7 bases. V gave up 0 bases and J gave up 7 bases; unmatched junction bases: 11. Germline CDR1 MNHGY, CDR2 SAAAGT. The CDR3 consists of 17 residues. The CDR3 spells CASSYSGTVIKGEKLFF. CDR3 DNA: TGTGCCAGCAGTTACTCAGGGACAGTGATAAAGGGTGAAAAACTGTTTTTT.

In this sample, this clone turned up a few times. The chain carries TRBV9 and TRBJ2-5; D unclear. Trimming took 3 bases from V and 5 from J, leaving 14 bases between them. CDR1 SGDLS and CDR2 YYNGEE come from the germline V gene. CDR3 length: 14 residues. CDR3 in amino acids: CASSAFLASETQYF. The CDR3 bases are TGTGCCAGCAGCGCCTTCTTAGCCTCGGAGACCCAGTACTTC.

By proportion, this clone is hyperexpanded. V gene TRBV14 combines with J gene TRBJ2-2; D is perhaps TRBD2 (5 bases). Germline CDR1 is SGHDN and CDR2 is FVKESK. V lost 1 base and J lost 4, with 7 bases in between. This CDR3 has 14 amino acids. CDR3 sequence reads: CASSQGRGTGELFF. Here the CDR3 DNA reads TGTGCCAGCAGCCAAGGTCGGGGCACCGGGGAGCTGTTTTTT.

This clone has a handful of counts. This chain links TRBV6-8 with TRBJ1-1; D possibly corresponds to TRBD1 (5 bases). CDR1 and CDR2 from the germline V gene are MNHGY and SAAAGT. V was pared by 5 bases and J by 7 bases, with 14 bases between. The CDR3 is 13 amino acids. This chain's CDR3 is CASSTRERNEAFF. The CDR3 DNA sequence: TGTGCCAGCAGTACCAGGGAGAGGAATGAAGCTTTCTTT.

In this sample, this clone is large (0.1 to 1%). The CDR3 reads CASSGRMPLMNTEAFF. DNA for the CDR3: TGTGCCAGCAGCGGTAGGATGCCCCTCATGAACACTGAAGCTTTCTTT. This chain connects TRBV9 to TRBJ1-1; D ambiguous. The CDR3 is 16 amino acids. Germline CDR1 reads SGDLS; CDR2 reads YYNGEE. V shed 3 bases and J shed 0 bases, with 15 bases lying between them.

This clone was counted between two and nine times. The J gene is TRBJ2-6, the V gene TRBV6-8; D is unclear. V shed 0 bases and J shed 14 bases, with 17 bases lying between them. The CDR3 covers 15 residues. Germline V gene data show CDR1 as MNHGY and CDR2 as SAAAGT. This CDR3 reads CASSYSLALPLILTF. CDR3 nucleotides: TGTGCCAGCAGTTACTCTCTCGCTCTTCCTTTAATCCTGACTTTC.

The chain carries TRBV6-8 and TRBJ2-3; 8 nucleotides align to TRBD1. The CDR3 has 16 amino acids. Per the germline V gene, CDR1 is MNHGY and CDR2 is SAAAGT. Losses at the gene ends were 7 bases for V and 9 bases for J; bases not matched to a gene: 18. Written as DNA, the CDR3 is TGTGCCAGCACCTCTGGACAGGACAGGGACGTAGGAACGCAGTATTTT. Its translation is CASTSGQDRDVGTQYF.

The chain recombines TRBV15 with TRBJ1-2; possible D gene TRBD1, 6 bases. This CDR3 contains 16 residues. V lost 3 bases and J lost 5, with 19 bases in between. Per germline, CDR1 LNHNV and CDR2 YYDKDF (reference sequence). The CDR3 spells CATSSQGPDGGYGYTF. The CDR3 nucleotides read TGTGCCACCAGCAGCCAGGGGCCTGACGGGGGATATGGCTACACCTTC.

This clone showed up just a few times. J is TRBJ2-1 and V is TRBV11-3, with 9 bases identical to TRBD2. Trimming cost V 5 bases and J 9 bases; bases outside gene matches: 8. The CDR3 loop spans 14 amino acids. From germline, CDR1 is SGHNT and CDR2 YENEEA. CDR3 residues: CASSGPGLAVEQFF. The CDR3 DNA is TGTGCCAGCAGCGGACCGGGACTAGCAGTTGAGCAGTTCTTC.

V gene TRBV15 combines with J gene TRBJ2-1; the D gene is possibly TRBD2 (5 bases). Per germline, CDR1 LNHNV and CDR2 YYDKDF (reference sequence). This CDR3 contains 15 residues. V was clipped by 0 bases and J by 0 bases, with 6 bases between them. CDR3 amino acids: CATSRDRGSYNEQFF. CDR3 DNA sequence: TGTGCCACCAGCAGAGATCGGGGCTCCTACAATGAGCAGTTCTTC.